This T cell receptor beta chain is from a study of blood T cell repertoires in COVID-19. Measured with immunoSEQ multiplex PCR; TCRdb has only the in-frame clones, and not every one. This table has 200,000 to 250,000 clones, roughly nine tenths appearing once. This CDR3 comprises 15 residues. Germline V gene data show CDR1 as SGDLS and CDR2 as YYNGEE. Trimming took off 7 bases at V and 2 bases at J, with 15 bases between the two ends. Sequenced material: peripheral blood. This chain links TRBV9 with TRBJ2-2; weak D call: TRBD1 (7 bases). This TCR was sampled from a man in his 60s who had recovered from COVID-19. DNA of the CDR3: TGTGCCAGCTCCAGGGGGGCAGGAAACACCGGGGAGCTGTTTTTT. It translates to CASSRGAGNTGELFF. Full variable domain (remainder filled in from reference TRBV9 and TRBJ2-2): DSGVTQTPKHLITATGQRVTLRCSPRSGDLSVYWYQQSLDQGLQFLIQYYNGEERAKGNILERFSAQQFPDLHSELNLSSLELGDSALYFCASSRGAGNTGELFFGEGSRLTVL.